The clone carrying this T cell receptor (beta chain) was observed a few times. The entry originates in a study of blood T cell repertoires in COVID-19. Study information: Samples taken during acute and convalescent COVID-19 were collected in the United States, Italy and Spain. T cells, B-cell-depleted T cells, or PBMCs supplied cDNA or gDNA.

Patients in Seattle were enrolled during active infection, then followed longitudinally. Original processing methods: Estimation of nucleated cell counts relied on the amplification of reference gene primers. The data were produced by immunoSEQ multiplex PCR, yet TCRdb's version contains in-frame clones alone and is incomplete. The V and J calls and clone size are taken from that table; D and trimming were inferred from the DNA. The sample contains approximately 200,000 clones, approximately 80% of which appear only once. The V and J ends lost 4 bases and 14 bases, in that order; junction bases with no gene match: 9. The CDR3 is made up of 14 amino acids. The germline V gene has CDR1 LNHDA and CDR2 SQIVND (reference sequence).

The receptor was isolated from a woman aged 80 or over with COVID-19, enrolled during active disease. The sequenced sample was peripheral blood. The chain uses TRBV19 and TRBJ1-6; 9 bases align to TRBD1. The CDR3 sequence is CASSTTGGPAALHF. DNA for the CDR3: TGTGCCAGTAGTACCACAGGGGGCCCTGCGGCCCTCCACTTT.